The 30 T cell receptor beta chains presented below share a single source sample, sequenced in a study of control samples from healthy donors and cancer patients (dated by TCRdb to 2020 to 2022). The method behind the library was the immunoSEQ multiplex PCR assay. The table was pulled from immuneACCESS by TCRdb, which kept in-frame rearrangements only. Such tables lose some clones; where checked, under half of the loss comes from unresolved V genes, and the rest has no known cause. The sample data list more than 100,000 clones, and approximately 92% of these were observed just once. The ten largest clones capture more than 2% of the sample. Specimen: blood. Receptors originate from a man aged 18-30 years in good health.

The chain carries TRBV4-1 and TRBJ2-7, with D possibly matching TRBD2 (5 bases). The germline CDR1 and CDR2 sequences are MGHRA and YSYEKL. This CDR3 comprises 15 residues. V gave up 0 bases and J gave up 6 bases, with 15 bases separating them. The CDR3 nucleotides read TGCGCCAGCAGCCAAGAACCCTCGGGGTATCGCGAGCAGTACTTC. Protein sequence: CASSQEPSGYREQYF.

The chain is built from TRBV30 and TRBJ2-1; 9 bases match TRBD1. The CDR3 is 15 amino acids. The trim removed 3 bases at V and 11 bases at J, leaving 14 bases unmatched. CDR1 is GTSNPN and CDR2 is SVGIG in the germline V gene (reference sequence). The CDR3 bases are TGTGCCTGGAGCGCGACACCCGGGACAGGGAATAAGCAGTTCTTC. Protein: CAWSATPGTGNKQFF.

The chain combines TRBV6-6 with TRBJ1-1; TRBD1 might be the D (6 bases). The germline gives CDR1 MNHNY, CDR2 SVGAGI (reference sequence). V lost 8 bases and J lost 0, with 10 bases in between. The CDR3 runs 13 residues. The CDR3 region has the DNA TGTGCCAGCGGGGGGCTTTTGAACACTGAAGCTTTCTTT. This gives the protein CASGGLLNTEAFF.

The J gene is TRBJ2-3, the V gene TRBV7-3; either TRBD1 or TRBD2 may fit D (6 bases each). Germline V gene sequence: CDR1 SGHTA, CDR2 FQGTGA. The V end was cut by 1 base, the J end by 0 bases, with 17 bases between. This CDR3 is built from 18 residues. In DNA form, the CDR3 reads TGTGCCAGCAGCTTAAAGGGGGTGTCGGGGGCCAGCACAGATACGCAGTATTTT. It is translated as CASSLKGVSGASTDTQYF. Combining the CDR3 with reference TRBV7-3 and TRBJ2-3 gives the whole variable domain GAGVSQTPSNKVTEKGKYVELRCDPISGHTALYWYRQSLGQGPEFLIYFQGTGAADDSGLPNDRFFAVRPEGSVSTLKIQRTERGDSAVYLCASSLKGVSGASTDTQYFGPGTRLTVL.

This chain uses TRBV6-5 with TRBJ1-1; 9 nucleotides align to TRBD1. The CDR3 has 15 amino acids. With 4 bases clipped from V and 3 bases from J, the junction kept 6 bases outside the gene matches. Germline CDR1 and CDR2: MNHEY and SVGAGI. CDR3 in amino acids: CASSSTGGLDTEAFF. Here the CDR3 DNA reads TGTGCCAGCAGTTCTACAGGGGGCTTGGACACTGAAGCTTTCTTT.

The chain carries TRBV28 and TRBJ1-6, with 10 nucleotides matching TRBD1. The CDR3 has 14 amino acids. Germline values: CDR1 MDHEN, CDR2 SYDVKM. Germline trimming cut 5 bases from V and 9 bases from J; bases unmatched to any gene: 4. The CDR3 region is CASSPRQGASPLHF. The CDR3 DNA reads TGTGCCAGCAGTCCTCGACAGGGGGCTTCACCCCTCCACTTT.

The rearrangement links TRBV7-2 to TRBJ2-7, with 10 bases that match TRBD2. Germline V gene data show CDR1 as SGHTA and CDR2 as FQGNSA. The CDR3 loop spans 15 amino acids. The J segment lost 1 base and the V segment lost 5 bases, leaving 5 bases of the junction unmatched. The CDR3 reads CASSESGGDSYEQYF. CDR3 coding DNA: TGTGCCAGCAGCGAGAGCGGGGGGGATTCCTACGAGCAGTACTTC. Variable domain in full (rest from reference TRBV7-2 and TRBJ2-7): GAGVSQSPSNKVTEKGKDVELRCDPISGHTALYWYRQSLGQGLEFLIYFQGNSAPDKSGLPSDRFSAERTGGSVSTLTIQRTQQEDSAVYLCASSESGGDSYEQYFGPGTRLTVT.

Note on this clone: Other nucleotide sequences from this sample produce the same CDR3. The chain recombines TRBV7-9 with TRBJ1-5; D is perhaps TRBD1 (5 bases). The germline V and J ends were trimmed by 1 base and 0 bases, with 7 bases remaining between them. The germline V gene encodes CDR1 SEHNR and CDR2 FQNEAQ (reference sequence). The CDR3 length is 15 residues. The CDR3 region has the DNA TGTGCCAGCAGCTTAGGGGGGGGTAGCAATCAGCCCCAGCATTTT. Its protein product is CASSLGGGSNQPQHF.

The V gene is TRBV4-1, the J gene TRBJ1-1, with D maybe TRBD1 (6 bases). Germline V gene data show CDR1 as MGHRA and CDR2 as YSYEKL. CDR3 size: 16 residues. The V end lost 2 bases, the J end lost 11 bases, and 24 bases lay between the germline ends. The DNA for the CDR3 is TGCGCCAGCAGCCAACAGGGAGACAGGAGGGATAAAGGCGCTTTCTTT. This encodes CASSQQGDRRDKGAFF.

The rearrangement links TRBV19 to TRBJ1-5; D is unclear. V lost 5 bases and J 6 bases, leaving 17 bases between the germline ends. This CDR3 region has 15 residues. The germline V gene encodes CDR1 LNHDA and CDR2 SQIVND (reference sequence). The CDR3 here is CASSPYETNLQPQHF. CDR3 coding DNA: TGTGCCAGTAGTCCCTACGAGACAAACCTTCAGCCCCAGCATTTT. The full variable domain, in which reference TRBV19 and TRBJ1-5 provide the parts outside the CDR3, is DGGITQSPKYLFRKEGQNVTLSCEQNLNHDAMYWYRQDPGQGLRLIYYSQIVNDFQKGDIAEGYSVSREKKESFPLTVTSAQKNPTAFYLCASSPYETNLQPQHFGDGTRLSIL.

This clone was detected only once. This sequence joins TRBV18 and TRBJ1-1, with a tentative D call TRBD1 (5 bases). The CDR3 runs 19 residues. CDR1 is KGHSH, CDR2 LQKENI, per germline. Trimming removed 1 base from V and 1 base from J, with 22 bases in between. The chain's CDR3 is CASSPLGQGTDFWNTEAFF. Here the CDR3 DNA reads TGTGCCAGCTCACCACTAGGCCAAGGGACCGATTTTTGGAACACTGAAGCTTTCTTT.

The rearrangement links TRBV13 to TRBJ1-1; D ambiguous. CDR1 is PRHDT and CDR2 is FYEKMQ in the germline V gene (reference sequence). V lost 5 bases and J 3 bases, leaving 13 bases between the germline ends. The CDR3 is made up of 14 amino acids. CDR3 bases: TGTGCCAGCAGCCCGAGGTTCTTGGACACTGAAGCTTTCTTT. As protein: CASSPRFLDTEAFF.

The chain employs TRBV30 and TRBJ1-6; no reliable D call. Germline V gene sequence: CDR1 GTSNPN, CDR2 SVGIG (reference sequence). Trimming took 2 bases from V and 3 from J, leaving 11 bases between them. CDR3 length: 15 amino acids. CDR3 in amino acids: CAWSPSRNYNSPLHF. The CDR3 DNA reads as TGTGCCTGGAGTCCTTCACGGAACTATAATTCACCCCTCCACTTT.

The chain recombines TRBV19 with TRBJ1-5; D not resolved. Between the trimmed V and J ends, which lost 3 bases and 6 bases, there was a span of 12 bases. CDR1 and CDR2 (germline): LNHDA, SQIVND (reference sequence). The CDR3 is made up of 14 amino acids. The CDR3 region has the DNA TGTGCCAGTAGTATTAGTGTCGTGGGTCAGCCCCAGCATTTT. It yields the protein CASSISVVGQPQHF.

This clone was found once. The V and J genes are TRBV7-9 and TRBJ1-4; D is unclear. Germline V gives CDR1 SEHNR, CDR2 FQNEAQ (reference sequence). This CDR3 spans 15 amino acids. Trimming left V 4 bases short and J 0 bases short, with 9 bases between. This CDR3 reads CASSSLTSTNEKLFF. For the CDR3, the DNA is TGTGCCAGCAGCTCCCTGACCTCAACTAATGAAAAACTGTTTTTT.

This chain joins TRBV27 and TRBJ2-7; D call uncertain. Trimming removed 7 bases from V and 3 bases from J, with 13 bases in between. CDR1 MNHEY and CDR2 SMNVEV come from the germline V gene (reference sequence). The CDR3 sequence is 13 residues long. The CDR3 sequence: CASMRSRGYEQYF. As DNA, the CDR3 is TGTGCCAGCATGAGGTCGAGAGGCTACGAGCAGTACTTC.

This clone is a singleton in its sample. CDR3 residues: CASSLDGASDQPQHF. CDR3 sequence (DNA): TGTGCCAGCAGCTTAGACGGGGCCTCCGATCAGCCCCAGCATTTT. This chain links TRBV11-2 with TRBJ1-5; D possibly corresponds to TRBD1 (5 bases). The germline gives CDR1 SGHAT, CDR2 FQNNGV. The CDR3 is 15 residues long. V lost 0 bases and J lost 5, with 11 bases in between.

The gene calls are TRBV11-3 and TRBJ2-3; either TRBD1 or TRBD2 may fit D (5 bases each). Germline CDR1 SGHNT, CDR2 YENEEA. This CDR3 is built from 14 residues. Between the trimmed V and J ends, which lost 1 base and 3 bases, there was a span of 8 bases. CDR3 loop: CASSLGGRTDTQYF. In DNA, the CDR3 is TGTGCCAGCAGCTTAGGGGGGAGAACAGATACGCAGTATTTT.

J is TRBJ2-1 and V is TRBV11-1; 8 bases match TRBD2. CDR1 is SGHAT and CDR2 is FQDESV in the germline V gene (reference sequence). CDR3 length equals 14 residues. V shed 5 bases, J shed 8 bases, and the junction held 8 bases outside the gene matches. The CDR3 nucleotides read TGTGCCAGCAGCCCCTGGACTAGCATCGATGAGCAGTTCTTC. As protein: CASSPWTSIDEQFF.

The chain uses TRBV27 and TRBJ1-2; the D gene is possibly TRBD1 (6 bases). Looked up from germline, CDR1 is MNHEY and CDR2 is SMNVEV (reference sequence). This CDR3 region has 14 residues. Trimming removed 3 bases at V and 6 bases at J, with 14 bases between. CDR3 in amino acids: CASSFGGQTNGYTF. The CDR3 DNA sequence: TGTGCCAGCAGTTTCGGGGGACAAACGAATGGCTACACCTTC.

V is TRBV13 and J is TRBJ2-1; 8 bases fit TRBD2. In germline, CDR1 is PRHDT, CDR2 FYEKMQ (reference sequence). With 6 bases clipped from V and 9 bases from J, the junction kept 16 bases outside the gene matches. The CDR3 is made up of 16 amino acids. The CDR3 DNA reads as TGTGCCAGCAGTTCCGCCAACAGCGGGAGTCCGCCTGAGCAGTTCTTC. Translating gives CASSSANSGSPPEQFF.

The gene calls are TRBV7-9 and TRBJ2-1; maybe TRBD1 (6 bases). V was shortened by 5 bases and J by 7 bases, with 15 bases between the two germline ends. The CDR3 loop spans 14 amino acids. Germline V lookup: CDR1 SEHNR, CDR2 FQNEAQ (reference sequence). The CDR3 sequence: CASSQEGGRNEQFF. CDR3 sequence (DNA): TGTGCCAGCAGCCAAGAAGGGGGACGGAATGAGCAGTTCTTC.

The chain recombines TRBV5-1 with TRBJ2-2; D unclear. This CDR3 contains 15 residues. The V and J ends lost 2 bases and 0 bases respectively, with 8 bases between them. Germline lookup yields CDR1 SGHRS and CDR2 YFSETQ. CDR3 sequence: CASSFAASNTGELFF. CDR3 in DNA: TGCGCCAGCAGCTTTGCGGCTTCGAACACCGGGGAGCTGTTTTTT.

The rearrangement links TRBV6-1 to TRBJ1-1; D not certain. This CDR3 has 14 residues. Trimming shortened V by 1 base and J by 1 base, and 7 bases separated the two germline ends. From germline, CDR1 is MNHNS and CDR2 SASEGT. CDR3 coding DNA: TGTGCCAGCAGTGAAGGACTATCGAACACTGAAGCTTTCTTT. Protein: CASSEGLSNTEAFF.

The DNA for the CDR3 is TGTGCCAGCAGCTTTCCAGGCGAGGAGACCCAGTACTTC. Translated: CASSFPGEETQYF. This chain links TRBV13 with TRBJ2-5; no firm D call. This CDR3 has 13 amino acids. Trimming stripped 3 bases from V and 5 bases from J, with 10 bases between. Germline V gene sequence: CDR1 PRHDT, CDR2 FYEKMQ (reference sequence).

This clone occurred a few times. This chain joins TRBV5-6 and TRBJ1-5; D is possibly TRBD1 (5 bases). Germline loops: CDR1 SGHDT, CDR2 YYEEEE. The CDR3 contains 14 residues. The V end lost 3 bases, the J end lost 6 bases, and 13 bases lay between the germline ends. The CDR3 sequence: CASSYQAGGQPQHF. The CDR3 DNA reads as TGTGCCAGCAGCTATCAGGCGGGGGGTCAGCCCCAGCATTTT.

The chain combines TRBV7-9 with TRBJ2-6; D unresolved. Germline CDR1 reads SEHNR; CDR2 reads FQNEAQ (reference sequence). The CDR3 spans 16 residues. The V and J ends lost 5 bases and 0 bases respectively, with 11 bases between them. The CDR3 here is CASSPDTDSGANVLTF. In nucleotides, the CDR3 is TGTGCCAGCAGCCCTGACACTGACTCTGGGGCCAACGTCCTGACTTTC.

This chain joins TRBV7-8 and TRBJ1-2; the D gene is possibly TRBD1 (5 bases). This CDR3 has 12 amino acids. CDR1 and CDR2 from the germline V gene are SGHVS and FQNEAQ. V was trimmed by 5 bases and J by 4 bases, leaving 8 bases between them. The CDR3 loop reads CASSQGAYGYTF. The DNA for the CDR3 is TGTGCCAGCAGCCAAGGGGCCTATGGCTACACCTTC. Together with reference TRBV7-8 and TRBJ1-2, the CDR3 gives the full variable domain: GAGVSQSPRYKVAKRGQDVALRCDPISGHVSLFWYQQALGQGPEFLTYFQNEAQLDKSGLPSDRFFAERPEGSVSTLKIQRTQQEDSAVYLCASSQGAYGYTFGSGTRLTVV.

This chain links TRBV6-1 with TRBJ1-1; D is unresolved. V lost 2 bases, J lost 2 bases, and 12 bases lay in between. CDR1 MNHNS and CDR2 SASEGT come from the germline V gene. CDR3 length: 15 amino acids. As DNA, the CDR3 is TGTGCCAGCAGTGAAAGAGGTACGGCAAACACTGAAGCTTTCTTT. This encodes CASSERGTANTEAFF.

This chain joins TRBV4-3 and TRBJ1-1; D may be TRBD1 (5 bases). The germline CDR1 and CDR2 sequences are LGHNA and YSLEER. V was shortened by 4 bases and J by 0 bases, with 6 bases between the two germline ends. The CDR3 has 13 residues. Here the CDR3 reads CASSLGVNTEAFF. Here the CDR3 DNA reads TGCGCCAGCAGCCTGGGGGTGAACACTGAAGCTTTCTTT.